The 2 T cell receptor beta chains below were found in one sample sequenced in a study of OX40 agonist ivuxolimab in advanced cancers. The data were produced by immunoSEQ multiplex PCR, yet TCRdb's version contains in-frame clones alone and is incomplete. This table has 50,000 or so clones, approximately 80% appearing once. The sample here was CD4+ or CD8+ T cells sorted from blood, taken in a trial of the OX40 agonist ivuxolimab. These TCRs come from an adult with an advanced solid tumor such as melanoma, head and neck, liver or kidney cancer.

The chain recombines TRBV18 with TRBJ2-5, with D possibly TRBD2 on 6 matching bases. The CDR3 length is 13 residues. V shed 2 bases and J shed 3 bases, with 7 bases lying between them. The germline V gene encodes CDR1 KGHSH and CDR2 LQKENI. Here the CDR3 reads CASSPGGEETQYF. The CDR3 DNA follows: TGTGCCAGCTCACCAGGCGGGGAAGAGACCCAGTACTTC.

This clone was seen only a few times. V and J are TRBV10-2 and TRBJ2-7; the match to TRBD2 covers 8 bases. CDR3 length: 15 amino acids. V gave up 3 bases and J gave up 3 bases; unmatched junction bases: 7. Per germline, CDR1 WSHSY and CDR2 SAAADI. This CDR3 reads CASSDTLAGNYEQYF. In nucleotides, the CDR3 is TGCGCCAGCAGTGATACGCTAGCGGGTAACTACGAGCAGTACTTC.